The entry that follows covers one T cell receptor beta chain sequence. Germline lookup yields CDR1 SGHRS and CDR2 YFSETQ. This CDR3 spans 13 amino acids. Trimming removed 2 bases at V and 0 bases at J, with 6 bases between. As processed by the authors: For nucleated cells, counts were estimated from reference gene primer amplification. Repertoires were generated with immunoSEQ multiplex PCR, while TCRdb's copy carries only in-frame clones and drops some. V and J calls and clone size follow that table, whereas D and trimming were derived from the DNA. The sample comprises a few hundred thousand clones, about 85% of which are singletons, and roughly 3.6% rests with the top ten. This specimen belongs to a study of blood T cell repertoires in COVID-19. Study details: Spain, Italy and the United States supplied samples that represented acute and convalescent COVID-19. T cells, B-cell-depleted T cells, or PBMCs provided the cDNA or gDNA that served as material.

The receptor was isolated from a woman aged 18-35 years with acute or convalescent COVID-19. The chain is built from TRBV5-1 and TRBJ2-7, with TRBD2 as a possible D gene (5 bases). Sequenced sample: peripheral blood. The CDR3 loop reads CASSFRDSYEQYF. Written as DNA, the CDR3 is TGCGCCAGCAGCTTCCGGGACTCCTACGAGCAGTACTTC.